These 20 T cell receptor beta chains came from one sample sequenced in a study of blood T cells in healthy people across ages (dated by TCRdb to 2013 to 2016). Library preparation used 5' RACE. A second roughly 7 to 12 cycle PCR used a sample-barcoded 5' primer and a J-beta primer mix. TCRdb took the public reads, trimmed them with fastp at Q25, ran MiXCR for clone calling and kept in-frame beta chains. Each entry merges the rows of one CDR3 protein and shows their most common DNA and genes. For this sample there are 1.8 million or so distinct CDR3 sequences; roughly two fifths appear just once. Of the sample, roughly 23% is held by the ten largest clones. The sample comprised blood. The receptors were sampled from a human donor in good health.

This clonotype was seen just once. This sequence joins TRBV9 and TRBJ2-7, with D unclear. The germline CDR1 and CDR2 sequences are SGDLS and YYNGEE. Trimming pared 0 bases from V and 3 bases from J, leaving 10 bases between. The CDR3 runs to 14 residues. The CDR3 DNA follows: TGTGCCAGCAGCGTAGAGGTGAAGAACTACGAGCAGTACTTC. Its protein is CASSVEVKNYEQYF.

V is TRBV4-1 and J is TRBJ1-1; D ambiguous. This CDR3 region has 11 residues. V was cut by 2 bases and J by 4 bases, with 2 bases left in between. CDR1 and CDR2 (germline): MGHRA, YSYEKL. The CDR3 nucleotides are TGCGCCAGCAGCCAAACCACTGAAGCTTTCTTT. Amino acid sequence: CASSQTTEAFF.

The rearrangement links TRBV20-1 to TRBJ2-6; 9 bases align to TRBD1. The length of the CDR3 is 18 residues. Germline V CDR1 and CDR2: DFQATT, SNEGSKA (reference sequence). V gave up 0 bases and J gave up 0 bases; unmatched junction bases: 6. The CDR3 DNA is TGCAGTGCTAGAGACACAGGGGGCGCACCCTCTGGGGCCAACGTCCTGACTTTC. Encoded protein: CSARDTGGAPSGANVLTF.

This chain links TRBV4-1 with TRBJ1-2; D not certain. Between the trimmed V and J ends, which lost 3 bases and 13 bases, there was a span of 18 bases. The germline V gene encodes CDR1 MGHRA and CDR2 YSYEKL. CDR3 length: 13 amino acids. The CDR3 is CASSQVPGPTVTF. The CDR3, as DNA: TGCGCCAGCAGCCAGGTCCCCGGCCCAACGGTCACCTTC.

This clonotype was counted only a few times. V is TRBV7-9 and J is TRBJ1-1; unclear D gene. V lost 7 bases to trimming and J lost 7 bases, with 13 bases between them. The CDR3 extends over 12 amino acids. Germline lookup yields CDR1 SEHNR and CDR2 FQNEAQ (reference sequence). The DNA of the CDR3 is TGTGCCAGCACCCCCCTCCGGGGTGAAGCTTTCTTT. Its translation is CASTPLRGEAFF.

The chain has TRBV20-1 and TRBJ2-3; D is perhaps TRBD2 (5 bases). V dropped 1 base and J dropped 5 bases, with 13 bases sitting between them. The CDR3 sequence is 14 residues long. Germline CDR1 reads DFQATT; CDR2 reads SNEGSKA (reference sequence). In nucleotides, the CDR3 is TGCAGTGCTAGAGGAGGTGGGAGTGGAGATACGCAGTATTTT. It yields the protein CSARGGGSGDTQYF.

This rearrangement joins TRBV7-6 to TRBJ2-7; 10 bases are shared with TRBD1. The V and J ends lost 4 bases and 5 bases, in that order; junction bases with no gene match: 11. Germline V gives CDR1 SGHVS, CDR2 FNYEAQ. This CDR3 is 16 amino acids long. As DNA, the CDR3 is TGTGCCAGCAGCTATACCGAGACAGGGGGCATCCACGAGCAGTACTTC. This codes for CASSYTETGGIHEQYF.

V and J are TRBV7-8 and TRBJ2-1, with TRBD2 identical over 9 bases. The germline CDR1 and CDR2 sequences are SGHVS and FQNEAQ. V lost 4 bases to trimming and J lost 7 bases; unmatched junction nucleotides: 8. The CDR3 is made up of 15 amino acids. The CDR3 region is CASSSGGGVINEQFF. The CDR3 bases are TGTGCCAGCAGCTCGGGCGGGGGGGTCATAAATGAGCAGTTCTTC.

The gene calls are TRBV29-1 and TRBJ1-1; D ambiguous. V lost 0 bases, J lost 7 bases, and 12 bases lay in between. CDR3 length equals 13 residues. Germline CDR1 reads SQVTM; CDR2 reads ANQGSEA. The CDR3 sequence: CSVEDTWHLEAFF. CDR3 DNA: TGCAGCGTTGAAGATACCTGGCACCTTGAAGCTTTCTTT. Based on the CDR3 plus reference TRBV29-1 and TRBJ1-1, the full variable domain is SAVISQKPSRDICQRGTSLTIQCQVDSQVTMMFWYRQQPGQSLTLIATANQGSEATYESGFVIDKFPISRPNLTFSTLTVSNMSPEDSSIYLCSVEDTWHLEAFFGQGTRLTVV.

This chain connects TRBV5-5 to TRBJ2-4; tentatively, D is TRBD1 (6 bases). The germline CDR1 and CDR2 sequences are SGHKS and YYEKEE (reference sequence). Between the trimmed V and J ends, which lost 3 bases and 3 bases, there was a span of 16 bases. CDR3 length equals 16 residues. CDR3 protein: CASSSMGSRGKNIQYF. Here the CDR3 DNA reads TGTGCCAGCAGCTCTATGGGCTCCAGGGGCAAAAACATTCAGTACTTC.

The chain recombines TRBV20-1 with TRBJ2-3, with 7 bases aligning to TRBD1. Germline CDR1 DFQATT, CDR2 SNEGSKA (reference sequence). V lost 6 bases to trimming and J lost 0 bases; unmatched junction nucleotides: 9. The CDR3 is made up of 15 amino acids. As DNA, the CDR3 is TGCAGTGCCCCAGACAGGGTGAGGAGCACAGATACGCAGTATTTT. Its protein product is CSAPDRVRSTDTQYF.

This clonotype was picked up one time. The V call is TRBV21-1, the J call TRBJ2-1; the table's TRBD2 call for D was not verified on the DNA. TRBV21-1 is marked as a pseudogene. The CDR3 is 14 amino acids. In nucleotides, the CDR3 is TGTGCCAGCAGCCGGGCCCAGCTTCCCAATGAGCAGTTCTTC. Its protein product is CASSRAQLPNEQFF.

This clonotype was counted only a few times. The chain's CDR3 is CASSLDGIRAGTQYF. Here the CDR3 DNA reads TGTGCCAGCAGCTTAGATGGGATTAGGGCGGGTACGCAGTATTTT. The genes are TRBV11-2 and TRBJ2-3, with D perhaps TRBD2 (5 bases). V was pared by 0 bases and J by 8 bases, with 15 bases between. This CDR3 is 15 amino acids long. The germline V gene encodes CDR1 SGHAT and CDR2 FQNNGV.

The rearrangement joins TRBV7-2 to TRBJ2-5; either TRBD1 or TRBD2 may fit D (6 bases each). The germline gives CDR1 SGHTA, CDR2 FQGNSA. This CDR3 has 15 amino acids. Trimming took off 5 bases at V and 1 base at J, with 14 bases between the two ends. The CDR3 coding sequence is TGTGCCAGCAGCAACTGGGGGGACACCCAAGAGACCCAGTACTTC. The encoded protein is CASSNWGDTQETQYF. The whole variable domain, remainder taken from reference TRBV7-2 and TRBJ2-5, is GAGVSQSPSNKVTEKGKDVELRCDPISGHTALYWYRQSLGQGLEFLIYFQGNSAPDKSGLPSDRFSAERTGGSVSTLTIQRTQQEDSAVYLCASSNWGDTQETQYFGPGTRLLVL.

This clonotype was picked up a small number of times. The J gene is TRBJ2-1, the V gene TRBV5-1; D is ambiguous. The V end was cut by 2 bases, the J end by 5 bases, with 11 bases between. The CDR3 loop spans 14 amino acids. Germline assignment: CDR1 SGHRS and CDR2 YFSETQ. The CDR3 loop reads CASSFQSPHNEQFF. CDR3 nucleotides: TGCGCCAGCAGCTTCCAGAGTCCCCACAATGAGCAGTTCTTC.

This chain joins TRBV15 and TRBJ2-1; 10 nucleotides align to TRBD2. Germline-derived CDR1 and CDR2 are LNHNV and YYDKDF (reference sequence). The CDR3 contains 17 residues. The trim removed 2 bases at V and 1 base at J, leaving 5 bases unmatched. The CDR3 spells CATSRLAGASSYNEQFF. CDR3 DNA: TGTGCCACCAGCAGACTAGCGGGGGCCAGTTCCTACAATGAGCAGTTCTTC.

The gene calls are TRBV6-2 or TRBV6-3 and TRBJ1-5; TRBD1 matches 7 bases. The CDR3 has 17 amino acids. Germline V gene data show CDR1 as MNHEY and CDR2 as SVGEGT. Trimming at V came to 3 bases and at J to 0 bases, leaving 8 bases not matched to a gene. The CDR3 DNA reads TGTGCCAGCAGTTATCGACAGGGACTCGGTAGCAATCAGCCCCAGCATTTT. It encodes CASSYRQGLGSNQPQHF.

The rearrangement links TRBV7-3 to TRBJ2-4; 9 bases line up with TRBD1. CDR3 length: 15 residues. Germline-derived CDR1 and CDR2 are SGHTA and FQGTGA. With 6 bases clipped from V and 8 bases from J, the junction kept 11 bases outside the gene matches. CDR3 loop: CASSRTGGALDIQYF. Here the CDR3 DNA reads TGTGCCAGCAGTCGAACAGGGGGCGCGTTAGACATTCAGTACTTC. Full variable domain (missing parts from reference TRBV7-3 and TRBJ2-4): GAGVSQTPSNKVTEKGKYVELRCDPISGHTALYWYRQSLGQGPEFLIYFQGTGAADDSGLPNDRFFAVRPEGSVSTLKIQRTERGDSAVYLCASSRTGGALDIQYFGAGTRLSVL.

The J gene is TRBJ2-7, the V gene TRBV6-2 or TRBV6-3; 8 bases are a match to TRBD2. With V trimmed by 0 bases and J by 1 base, 5 bases remained unmatched. CDR1 and CDR2 from the germline V gene are MNHEY and SVGEGT. This CDR3 is 16 amino acids long. The chain's CDR3 is CASSYSAGGKSYEQYF. The CDR3 nucleotides are TGTGCCAGCAGTTACTCTGCGGGGGGTAAGTCCTACGAGCAGTACTTC.

V and J are TRBV5-1 and TRBJ2-1, with a weak D call TRBD2 (6 bases). V was cut by 4 bases and J by 8 bases, with 22 bases left in between. The length of the CDR3 is 16 residues. Per germline, CDR1 SGHRS and CDR2 YFSETQ. CDR3 nucleotide sequence: TGCGCCAGCAGCGGGACTGTCTTATTTAGTATCTATGAGCAGTTCTTC. Protein product: CASSGTVLFSIYEQFF.